The clone carrying this T cell receptor (beta chain) was seen a handful of times. Sequence at one end of the junction differs from germline and may be a read error. Peripheral blood CD8+ and CD4+ T cells were profiled by TCR beta sequencing. The multiple sclerosis controls were treatment-naive patients, and their relapsing-remitting disease was stable or active. The RNA input was roughly 0.45 to 1 ug, and it was reverse transcribed with random hexamers. Amplification of TCR beta CDR3 used immunoSEQ multiplex PCR across 54 Vbeta and 13 Jbeta. Using its own MiXCR run on the immunoSEQ multiplex PCR reads, TCRdb lists one record per CDR3 protein. Of approximately 220,000 distinct CDR3 sequences listed, about 95% are singletons. Germline V gene lookup returns CDR1 SGHRS and CDR2 YFSETQ. The CDR3 is made up of 12 amino acids. The data originate from a study of CD8 T cells in Susac syndrome.

The receptor comes from a human donor with multiple sclerosis. Specimen: CD4+ T cells from PBMCs. This chain links TRBV5-1 with TRBJ1-1; D is uncertain. CDR3 nucleotide sequence: TGTGCCAGCAGTGGAATGAACACTGAAGCTTTCTTT. It yields the protein CASSGMNTEAFF.